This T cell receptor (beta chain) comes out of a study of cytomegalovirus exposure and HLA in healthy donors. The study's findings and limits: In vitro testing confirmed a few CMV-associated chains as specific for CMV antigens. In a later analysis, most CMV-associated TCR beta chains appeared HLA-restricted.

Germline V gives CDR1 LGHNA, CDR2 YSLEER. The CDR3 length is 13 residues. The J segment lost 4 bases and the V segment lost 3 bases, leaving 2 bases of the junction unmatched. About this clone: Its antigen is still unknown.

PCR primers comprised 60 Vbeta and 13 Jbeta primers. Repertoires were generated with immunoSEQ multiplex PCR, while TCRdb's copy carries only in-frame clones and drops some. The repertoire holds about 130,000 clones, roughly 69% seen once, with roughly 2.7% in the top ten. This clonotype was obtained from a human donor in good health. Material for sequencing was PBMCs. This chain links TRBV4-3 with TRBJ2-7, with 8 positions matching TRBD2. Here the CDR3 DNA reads TGCGCCAGCAGCCAGGGACTAGGTTACGAGCAGTACTTC. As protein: CASSQGLGYEQYF.